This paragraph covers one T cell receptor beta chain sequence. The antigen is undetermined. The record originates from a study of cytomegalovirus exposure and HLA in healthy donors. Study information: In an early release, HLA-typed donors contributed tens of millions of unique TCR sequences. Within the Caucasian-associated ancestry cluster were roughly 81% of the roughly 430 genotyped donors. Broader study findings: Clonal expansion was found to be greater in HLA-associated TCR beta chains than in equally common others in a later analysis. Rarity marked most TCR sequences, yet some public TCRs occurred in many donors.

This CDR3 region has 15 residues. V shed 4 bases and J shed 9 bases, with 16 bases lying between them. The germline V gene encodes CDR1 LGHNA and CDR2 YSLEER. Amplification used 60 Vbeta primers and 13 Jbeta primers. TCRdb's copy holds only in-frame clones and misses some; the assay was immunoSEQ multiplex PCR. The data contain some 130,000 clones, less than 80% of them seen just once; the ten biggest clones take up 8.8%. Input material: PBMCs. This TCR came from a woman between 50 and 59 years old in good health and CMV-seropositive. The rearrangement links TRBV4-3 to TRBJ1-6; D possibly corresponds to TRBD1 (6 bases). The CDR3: CASSPQRGRGSPLHF. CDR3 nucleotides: TGCGCCAGCAGCCCCCAAAGGGGCAGGGGTTCACCCCTCCACTTT.